The sequence of this T cell receptor beta chain was determined in a study of blood T cell repertoires in COVID-19. Study at large: Both acute and convalescent COVID-19 samples were obtained from the United States, Italy and Spain. PBMCs, B-cell-depleted T cells, or T cells provided the cDNA or gDNA that made up the material.

Germline V gives CDR1 ENHRY, CDR2 SYGVKD. This CDR3 region has 15 residues. The junction had 11 bases not matched to a gene; V was cut back by 6 bases and J by 6 bases. Per the original data handling: By means of reference gene primer amplification, nucleated cell counts were estimated. Clones were sequenced by immunoSEQ multiplex PCR, and TCRdb holds only the in-frame ones, with some missing. V and J calls and clone size are as listed in that table; D and trimming were resolved from the DNA. The sample yields roughly 87,000 clones, more than 70% seen once. Specimen: peripheral blood. The chain joins TRBV10-3 to TRBJ2-7, with 10 positions matching TRBD2. The clonotype comes from an elderly woman with acute or convalescent COVID-19. CDR3 bases: TGTGCCATCAGCCCAACTAGCGGGGAGCAGGGCGAGCAGTACTTC. Residues: CAISPTSGEQGEQYF.